The entry that follows covers one TCR beta chain sequence. Original data processing: Cell counts per sample came from amplifying reference gene primers. Method: immunoSEQ multiplex PCR; TCRdb's copy keeps in-frame clones and lacks some. V and J calls and clone size are given by that table; D and trimming were obtained from the DNA. The data show roughly 120,000 clones, approximately 85% seen once. The V segment lost 1 base and the J segment 4 bases; nucleotides outside the gene matches: 8. The germline CDR1 and CDR2 sequences are SEHNR and FQNEAQ (reference sequence). The CDR3 is 16 amino acids. These data originate in a study of blood T cell repertoires in COVID-19. The overall study: The origin of the acute and convalescent COVID-19 samples was the United States, Italy and Spain.

Seattle's enrolled individuals joined amid active infection and were then monitored longitudinally. The sample consisted of peripheral blood. The clonotype was recovered from a woman aged 55 to 70 with COVID-19, enrolled during active disease. The rearrangement links TRBV7-9 to TRBJ2-7, with 9 bases that match TRBD1. The CDR3 sequence is CASSLVFGQGLYEQYF. The CDR3 region has the DNA TGTGCCAGCAGCTTAGTTTTCGGACAGGGGTTGTACGAGCAGTACTTC.